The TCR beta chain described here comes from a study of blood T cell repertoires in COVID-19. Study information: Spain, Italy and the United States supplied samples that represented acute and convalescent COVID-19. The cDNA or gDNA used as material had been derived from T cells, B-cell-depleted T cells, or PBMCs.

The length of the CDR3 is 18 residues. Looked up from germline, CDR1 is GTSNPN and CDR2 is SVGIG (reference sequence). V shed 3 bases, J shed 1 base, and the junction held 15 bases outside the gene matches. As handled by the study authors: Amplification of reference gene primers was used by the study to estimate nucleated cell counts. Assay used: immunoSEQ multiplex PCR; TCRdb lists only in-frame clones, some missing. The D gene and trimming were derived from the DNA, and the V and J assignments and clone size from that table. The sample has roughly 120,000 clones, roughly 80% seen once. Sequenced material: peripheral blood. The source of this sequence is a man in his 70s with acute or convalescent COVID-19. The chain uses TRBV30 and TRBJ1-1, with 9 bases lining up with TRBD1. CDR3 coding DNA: TGTGCCTGGAGGGGCCGGGTGACAGGGGGTTCCAAGAACACTGAAGCTTTCTTT. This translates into CAWRGRVTGGSKNTEAFF.